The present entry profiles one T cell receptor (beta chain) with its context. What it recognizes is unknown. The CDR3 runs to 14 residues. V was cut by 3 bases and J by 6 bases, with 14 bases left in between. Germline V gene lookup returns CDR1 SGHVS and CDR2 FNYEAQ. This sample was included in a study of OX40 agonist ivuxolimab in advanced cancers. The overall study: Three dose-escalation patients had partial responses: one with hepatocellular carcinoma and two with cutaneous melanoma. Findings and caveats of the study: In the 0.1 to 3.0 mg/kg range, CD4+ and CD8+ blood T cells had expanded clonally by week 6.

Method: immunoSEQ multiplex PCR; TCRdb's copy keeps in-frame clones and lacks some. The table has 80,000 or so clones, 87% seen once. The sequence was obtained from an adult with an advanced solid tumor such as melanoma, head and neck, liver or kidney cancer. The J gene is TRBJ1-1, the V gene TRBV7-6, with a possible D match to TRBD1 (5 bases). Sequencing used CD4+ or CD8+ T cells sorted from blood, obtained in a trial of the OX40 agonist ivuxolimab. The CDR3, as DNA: TGTGCCAGCAGCTTCAGGGAAGAGTCCTCTGAAGCTTTCTTT. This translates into CASSFREESSEAFF. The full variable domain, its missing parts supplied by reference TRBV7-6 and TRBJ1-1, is GAGVSQSPRYKVTKRGQDVALRCDPISGHVSLYWYRQALGQGPEFLTYFNYEAQQDKSGLPNDRFSAERPEGSISTLTIQRTEQRDSAMYRCASSFREESSEAFFGQGTRLTVV.